The following is a T cell receptor (beta chain) sequence with its context. Antigen specificity is unknown. Based on CD45RO/CCR7/CD25/CD127/CD95/CD27, CD4+ regulatory, stem cell-like memory, naive and central memory cells were sorted. Expressed TCRB transcripts were sequenced because the isolated RNA had all been reverse transcribed beforehand. The assay was immunoSEQ multiplex PCR, and TCRdb's table has in-frame clones only and misses some. The sample lists about 230,000 clones; over 8.5% were seen once. This entry belongs to a study of beta chain features in type 1 diabetes. Study details: There were some 98 million sorted cells examined across all samples.

V was pared by 3 bases and J by 4 bases, with 11 bases of the junction left unmatched. The CDR3 extends over 16 amino acids. CDR1 GTSNPN and CDR2 SVGIG come from the germline V gene (reference sequence). General study findings and limits: Junctions at VDJ sites from type 1 diabetes patients had fewer insertions and more deletions.

The genes are TRBV30 and TRBJ2-2; 7 nucleotides match TRBD1. Sample: naive CD4+ T cells from blood. This sequence was found in a woman younger than 35 in good health. The CDR3 reads CAWRITGAASTGELFF. DNA for the CDR3: TGTGCCTGGAGAATTACAGGGGCCGCGTCCACCGGGGAGCTGTTTTTT.